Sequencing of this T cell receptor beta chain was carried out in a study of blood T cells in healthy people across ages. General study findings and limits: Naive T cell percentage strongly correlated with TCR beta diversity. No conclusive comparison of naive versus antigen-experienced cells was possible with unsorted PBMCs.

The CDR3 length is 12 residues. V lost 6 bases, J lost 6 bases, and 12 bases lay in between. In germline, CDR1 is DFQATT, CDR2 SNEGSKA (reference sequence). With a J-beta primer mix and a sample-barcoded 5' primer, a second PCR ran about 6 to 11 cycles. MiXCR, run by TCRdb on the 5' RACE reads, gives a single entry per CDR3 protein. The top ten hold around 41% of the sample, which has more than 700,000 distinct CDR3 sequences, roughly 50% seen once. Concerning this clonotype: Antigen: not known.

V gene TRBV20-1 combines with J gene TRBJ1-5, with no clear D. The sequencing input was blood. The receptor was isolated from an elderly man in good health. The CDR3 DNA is TGCAGTGCCGTCCGCACCGGTCAGCCCCAGCATTTT. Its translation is CSAVRTGQPQHF.